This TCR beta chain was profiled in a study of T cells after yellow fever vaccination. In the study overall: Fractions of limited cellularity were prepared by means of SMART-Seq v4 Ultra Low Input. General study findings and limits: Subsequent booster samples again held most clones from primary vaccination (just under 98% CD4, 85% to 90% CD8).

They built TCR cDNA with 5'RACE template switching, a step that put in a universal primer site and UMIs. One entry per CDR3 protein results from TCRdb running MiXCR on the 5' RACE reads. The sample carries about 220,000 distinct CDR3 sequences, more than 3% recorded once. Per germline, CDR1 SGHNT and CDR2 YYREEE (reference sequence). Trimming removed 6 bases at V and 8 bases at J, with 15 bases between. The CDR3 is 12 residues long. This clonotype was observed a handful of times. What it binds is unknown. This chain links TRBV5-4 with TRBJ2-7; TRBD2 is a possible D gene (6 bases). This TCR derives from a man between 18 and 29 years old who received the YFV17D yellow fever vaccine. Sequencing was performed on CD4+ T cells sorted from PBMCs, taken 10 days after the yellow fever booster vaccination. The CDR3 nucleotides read TGTGCCAGCACCAACCTCCGGGGGAAGCAGTACTTC. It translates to CASTNLRGKQYF.